The present entry profiles one T cell receptor (beta chain) with its context. The germline V and J ends were trimmed by 5 bases and 2 bases, with 10 bases remaining between them. The CDR3 consists of 14 residues. CDR1 and CDR2 from the germline V gene are DFQATT and SNEGSKA (reference sequence). This sample is part of a study of CD8 T cells in Susac syndrome. RNA in amounts of about 0.5 to 1 ug was reverse transcribed with random hexamers. Each CDR3 protein is one row after TCRdb ran MiXCR on the immunoSEQ multiplex PCR reads. The data hold fewer than 250,000 distinct CDR3 sequences, with about 93% observed a single time. FACS enriched CD8+ TEMRA cells, while bulk CD8+ and CD4+ were negatively isolated.

The sequence was obtained from a human donor in good health. This sequence joins TRBV20-1 and TRBJ2-6, with unresolved D. The sample was CD4+ T cells from PBMCs. CDR3 amino acids: CSAFKLAGANVLTF. As DNA, the CDR3 is TGCAGTGCTTTCAAGCTCGCTGGGGCCAACGTCCTGACTTTC.